The 8 T cell receptor beta chains in this list originate from one sample, sequenced in a study of blood T cell repertoires in COVID-19. Method: immunoSEQ multiplex PCR; TCRdb's copy keeps in-frame clones and lacks some. The sample includes roughly 93,000 clones, around 86% seen only once; the top ten take more than 1%. The sequenced sample was peripheral blood. The receptors stem from a human donor in a cohort sampled during active COVID-19.

V and J are TRBV20-1 and TRBJ2-5; D gene uncertain. In germline, CDR1 is DFQATT, CDR2 SNEGSKA (reference sequence). V was cut by 7 bases and J by 5 bases, with 11 bases left in between. The CDR3 has 11 residues. CDR3 residues: CSGTRIETQYF. CDR3 coding DNA: TGCAGTGGAACCAGAATTGAGACCCAGTACTTC.

The chain has TRBV18 and TRBJ2-5, with 8 nucleotides matching TRBD1. CDR1 and CDR2 from the germline V gene are KGHSH and LQKENI. J lost 5 bases, V lost 5 bases, and 7 bases had no gene match. The CDR3 sequence is 14 residues long. This chain's CDR3 is CASSSSGGLETQYF. CDR3 nucleotide sequence: TGTGCCAGCTCATCCTCAGGGGGCTTGGAGACCCAGTACTTC.

The genes are TRBV19 and TRBJ1-2; TRBD1 aligns across 11 bases. V lost 7 bases to trimming and J lost 3 bases; unmatched junction nucleotides: 1. Germline CDR1 LNHDA, CDR2 SQIVND (reference sequence). This CDR3 comprises 13 residues. The CDR3 here is CASKGQGDYGYTF. The CDR3 DNA follows: TGTGCCAGTAAGGGACAGGGGGACTATGGCTACACCTTC.

CDR3 region: CAWSQGGEKLFF. CDR3 coding DNA: TGTGCCTGGAGTCAGGGGGGTGAAAAACTGTTTTTT. This rearrangement joins TRBV30 to TRBJ1-4; TRBD1 matches at 7 bases. Germline V gives CDR1 GTSNPN, CDR2 SVGIG (reference sequence). The CDR3 spans 12 residues. With V trimmed by 2 bases and J by 7 bases, 1 base remained unmatched.

V usage is TRBV11-2 and J usage is TRBJ1-1; D is ambiguous. Germline V gene data show CDR1 as SGHAT and CDR2 as FQNNGV. This CDR3 comprises 13 residues. The ends were cut back, 0 bases at V and 11 bases at J, with 13 bases in the middle. The CDR3 region is CASSLDRGSSAFF. The CDR3 nucleotides are TGTGCCAGCAGCTTAGATCGGGGAAGTAGCGCTTTCTTT.

This sequence joins TRBV29-1 and TRBJ1-1; 8 nucleotides line up with TRBD1. V gave up 0 bases and J gave up 1 base; unmatched junction bases: 13. CDR1 and CDR2 (germline): SQVTM, ANQGSEA. The CDR3 is 18 residues long. The CDR3 is CSVEDVVSDRGSNTEAFF. The CDR3, as DNA: TGCAGCGTTGAAGATGTAGTGAGCGACAGGGGCTCGAACACTGAAGCTTTCTTT.

CDR3 sequence (DNA): TGTGCCAGCAGCCAGGACAGGAGCTATGGCTACACCTTC. Its protein is CASSQDRSYGYTF. The V call is TRBV2, the J call TRBJ1-2; 7 nucleotides align to TRBD1. CDR1 is SNHLY and CDR2 is FYNNEI in the germline V gene. Unmatched junction bases numbered 5, after V lost 6 bases and J lost 4 bases. The CDR3 runs 13 residues.

This clone was observed once. The V call is TRBV5-1, the J call TRBJ2-7; 8 nucleotides align to TRBD1. The CDR3 spans 18 residues. Per the germline V gene, CDR1 is SGHRS and CDR2 is YFSETQ. The V segment lost 4 bases and the J segment 1 base; nucleotides outside the gene matches: 16. The CDR3 here is CASSRTTGNRGSSYEQYF. The CDR3 DNA reads as TGCGCCAGCAGCCGGACGACTGGGAACAGGGGGAGTTCCTACGAGCAGTACTTC.